These 7 T cell receptor beta chains share one sample of origin, sequenced in a study of blood T cells in healthy people across ages. Combining a sample-barcoded 5' primer with a J-beta primer mix, a second PCR ran for 7 to 11 cycles. TCRdb redid the calling of the 5' RACE reads with MiXCR, one entry per CDR3 protein. The sample has 800,000 to 950,000 distinct CDR3 sequences; roughly 28% are singletons. These data are also associated with another study on T cells of mothers and their children.

The sample taken for sequencing was blood. The receptors come from a middle-aged woman in good health.

The rearrangement links TRBV18 to TRBJ2-4, with D maybe TRBD2 (6 bases). Germline values: CDR1 KGHSH, CDR2 LQKENI. The CDR3 runs 15 residues. Trimming left V 3 bases short and J 8 bases short, with 17 bases between. In DNA, the CDR3 is TGTGCCAGCTCACCGTTGCCGGGAGTGGCGGACATTCAGTACTTC. As protein: CASSPLPGVADIQYF.

The chain links TRBV7-9 to TRBJ1-1; possibly TRBD1 for D (6 bases). Germline CDR1 and CDR2: SEHNR and FQNEAQ (reference sequence). This CDR3 is built from 13 residues. V was pared by 6 bases and J by 4 bases, with 12 bases between. The chain's CDR3 is CASRPARGTEAFF. CDR3 DNA: TGTGCCAGCAGACCGGCCAGGGGCACTGAAGCTTTCTTT.

This clonotype was observed many times. This rearrangement joins TRBV12-3 or TRBV12-4 to TRBJ2-7; D is possibly TRBD1 (6 bases). The CDR3 spans 12 residues. Trimming removed 6 bases from V and 9 bases from J, with 15 bases in between. CDR3 amino acids: CASSLIQGRQYF. In nucleotides, the CDR3 is TGTGCCAGCAGCCTGATACAGGGACGGCAGTACTTC.

The chain joins TRBV7-9 to TRBJ2-5; the D is unclear. The DNA end lines up better with TRBJ2-7; the J call may be wrong. This CDR3 spans 13 amino acids. Germline loops: CDR1 SEHNR, CDR2 FQNEAQ (reference sequence). CDR3 protein: CASGSGRSYEQYF. CDR3 coding DNA: TGTGCCAGCGGCTCCGGACGGAGTTACGAGCAGTACTTC.

This clonotype was recorded many times. The J gene is TRBJ2-7, the V gene TRBV5-1; 9 bases match TRBD2. V gave up 4 bases and J gave up 9 bases; unmatched junction bases: 11. This CDR3 has 14 amino acids. The germline gives CDR1 SGHRS, CDR2 YFSETQ. In DNA form, the CDR3 reads TGCGCCAGCAGCATGACTAGCGGAAACGGCGGGCAGTACTTC. Protein: CASSMTSGNGGQYF.

The chain couples TRBV27 to TRBJ2-7; D gene unclear. The CDR3 length is 15 residues. The V end lost 4 bases, the J end lost 3 bases, and 16 bases lay between the germline ends. CDR1 is MNHEY and CDR2 is SMNVEV in the germline V gene (reference sequence). The chain's CDR3 is CASSSLRAKVYEQYF. For the CDR3, the DNA is TGTGCCAGCAGTTCACTGCGAGCCAAGGTCTACGAGCAGTACTTC.

The rearrangement joins TRBV28 to TRBJ2-1; D remains ambiguous. Germline loops: CDR1 MDHEN, CDR2 SYDVKM. This CDR3 has 12 amino acids. V was cut by 2 bases and J by 7 bases, with 6 bases left in between. The CDR3 sequence is CASSLIRNEQFF. The DNA of the CDR3 is TGTGCCAGCAGTTTAATCAGGAATGAGCAGTTCTTC.